This record looks at one TCR beta chain sequence and its context. This clone's antigen is unknown. It has no much larger one-base neighbor in the sample; base qualities were not kept. The immunoSEQ Assay, a bias-controlled multiplex PCR, was used to amplify TCRbeta CDR3 regions from genomic DNA. As for the authors' bioinformatics: The number of nucleated cells in each sample was estimated from the amplification of reference gene primers within the assay. Sequence reads were collapsed and filtered to measure the absolute abundance of every unique TCRbeta CDR3 rearrangement. For each sample, productive Simpson clonality was calculated by taking the square root of Simpson's diversity index across productive rearrangements. Here the immuneACCESS table is served through TCRdb, limited to in-frame sequences with V and J called. Missing clones are a known gap in these copies; in checked studies unresolved V genes cover under half, and the rest lacks a known reason. Clonal size and the V and J genes are those of that table, whereas D and trimming came from the DNA. The sample records about 52,000 clones, roughly 89% of which are singletons. More than 7% of the sample rests with the top ten.

This sample is drawn from a study of blood T cell repertoires in COVID-19 (dated by TCRdb to the early 2020s). Regarding the complete study: Samples covering the acute and convalescent phases of COVID-19 were provided by collaborators in the United States, Italy and Spain. Sample metadata almost always included a de-identified subject ID, COVID-19 status, age in years and sex. Deeply sampled blood TCRbeta repertoires from subjects exposed to, actively infected with, or recovered from COVID-19 were included in the dataset. HLA class I and class II types, where available, came from metadata supplied by the sample provider rather than from assay-based typing. The material from the prospective study consisted of cDNA or gDNA derived from T cells, B-cell-depleted T cells, or PBMCs. The samples were drawn from two sources: the first 160 participants of the ongoing ImmuneRACE study, and 1,200 or so subjects contributed by 6 global collaborators. The repertoires were released in a freely available public database meant as a resource for research on the immune response to SARS-CoV-2. The paper as a whole reports these results and caveats: The amount of clinical and demographic metadata varied by source and participant and was provided uncurated.

The collaborating institutions used their own protocols to collect whole blood in K2EDTA tubes. For TCRbeta analysis, collaborators shipped samples in one of three forms: frozen whole blood, isolated PBMCs, or DNA extracted from either of those sample types. CDR1 and CDR2 are drawn from the germline V gene: SGHTS, YDEGEE. From the cysteine through the phenylalanine, the CDR3 covers 13 amino acids. CDR3 DNA only is kept here, 39 bases in frame from base 1. V and J lose 1 base and 8 bases, and a span of 7 bases separates them. The receptor's source is a man of 80 years or more with active or convalescent COVID-19. The chain employs TRBV5-8 and TRBJ1-6, with the D segment identity uncertain. Sequenced input: peripheral blood. The DNA sequence is TGTGCCAGCAGCTTGCTCGGAGATTCACCCCTCCACTTT. Protein translation: CASSLLGDSPLHF.